The clone carrying this TCR beta chain was picked up a small number of times. The sample is drawn from a study of metastatic and nonmetastatic thyroid tumors. TCRdb ran MiXCR on the PCR reads. The table includes around 70,000 clones, roughly a sixth detected once. Germline V CDR1 and CDR2: MNHEY, SMNVEV (reference sequence). This CDR3 comprises 16 residues. Trimming left V 3 bases short and J 2 bases short, with 13 bases between. Thyroid surgery was performed in patients who had received no treatment beforehand. The sample consisted of blood. The chain links TRBV27 to TRBJ2-2; TRBD2 is a possible D gene (5 bases). The source is a female donor with papillary thyroid cancer or a benign thyroid nodule (not recorded which). Some clones in this sample may be carry-over from other donors' samples. In DNA form, the CDR3 reads TGTGCCAGCAGTTTCGGGGATCGAGGAAACACCGGGGAGCTGTTTTTT. Its protein is CASSFGDRGNTGELFF.